These 9 T cell receptor beta chains originate from one sample sequenced in a study of cytomegalovirus exposure and HLA in healthy donors. The study ran its PCR with 60 Vbeta and 13 Jbeta primers. Only in-frame clones appear in the TCRdb table, and some are missing; sequencing was by immunoSEQ multiplex PCR. The table has approximately 170,000 clones, approximately 80% seen once; the top ten hold 1.2%. What was sequenced was PBMCs. The receptors originated from a boy between 2 and 10 years old in good health and CMV-seronegative.

The chain joins TRBV7-9 to TRBJ2-7, with D perhaps TRBD2 (6 bases). Looked up from germline, CDR1 is SEHNR and CDR2 is FQNEAQ (reference sequence). The CDR3 contains 14 residues. Trimming removed 8 bases from V and 0 bases from J, with 14 bases in between. The CDR3 spells CASEVGDFSYEQYF. For the CDR3, the DNA is TGTGCCAGCGAGGTGGGGGACTTCTCCTACGAGCAGTACTTC.

The V and J genes are TRBV7-2 and TRBJ2-1; D gene unclear. CDR3 size: 12 residues. Germline CDR1 reads SGHTA; CDR2 reads FQGNSA. Deletions cut 4 bases from V and 2 bases from J, with 3 bases between. The CDR3 coding sequence is TGTGCCAGCAGCTCGGCCTACAATGAGCAGTTCTTC. As protein: CASSSAYNEQFF.

The chain carries TRBV14 and TRBJ1-3; D gene unclear. The CDR3 consists of 16 residues. V lost 4 bases to trimming and J lost 0 bases, with 13 bases between them. The germline CDR1 and CDR2 sequences are SGHDN and FVKESK. This CDR3 reads CASSPNRPYSGNTIYF. DNA for the CDR3: TGTGCCAGCAGCCCTAATCGTCCCTACTCTGGAAACACCATATATTTT.

This sequence joins TRBV15 and TRBJ2-7; D remains unclear. V gave up 3 bases and J gave up 4 bases, with 10 bases separating them. Per the germline V gene, CDR1 is LNHNV and CDR2 is YYDKDF (reference sequence). The CDR3 sequence is 13 residues long. CDR3 in amino acids: CATSSRVTYEQYV. CDR3 DNA sequence: TGTGCCACCAGCAGTCGGGTAACTTACGAGCAGTACGTC.

CDR3 residues: CASSQEGTSAYNEQFF. The CDR3 DNA reads as TGTGCCAGCAGCCAAGAGGGCACTAGCGCTTACAATGAGCAGTTCTTC. The rearrangement links TRBV4-2 to TRBJ2-1, with 7 bases matching TRBD2. V lost 0 bases to trimming and J lost 4 bases; unmatched junction nucleotides: 6. The length of the CDR3 is 16 residues. The germline CDR1 and CDR2 sequences are LGHNA and YNFKEQ.

V usage is TRBV4-2 and J usage is TRBJ2-3, with no clear D. The CDR3 runs to 16 residues. V lost 4 bases and J lost 2, with 16 bases in between. Germline V gene sequence: CDR1 LGHNA, CDR2 YNFKEQ. CDR3 sequence: CASSPYLGSFTDTQYF. CDR3 coding DNA: TGTGCCAGCAGCCCCTATTTGGGCAGTTTCACAGATACGCAGTATTTT.

The chain has TRBV7-9 and TRBJ2-7; D call uncertain. Germline assignment: CDR1 SEHNR and CDR2 FQNEAQ (reference sequence). CDR3 size: 12 residues. Trimming pared 5 bases from V and 4 bases from J, leaving 9 bases between. In nucleotides, the CDR3 is TGTGCCAGCAGCAGAGCCAATTACGAGCAGTACTTC. Amino acids: CASSRANYEQYF.

The J gene is TRBJ2-4, the V gene TRBV5-6, with TRBD2 matching 10 bases. This CDR3 contains 14 residues. The V gene's germline CDR1 is SGHDT and CDR2 YYEEEE. After removal of 7 bases from V and 6 bases from J, the junction contained 7 bases not matched to a gene. This CDR3 is CASERGGLLNIQYF. CDR3 in DNA: TGTGCCAGCGAGCGGGGGGGCCTCTTAAACATTCAGTACTTC.

This CDR3 reads CASSFGGELFF. DNA for the CDR3: TGTGCCAGCAGCTTCGGTGGGGAGCTGTTTTTT. The V gene is TRBV11-2, the J gene TRBJ2-2, with no clear D. CDR1 and CDR2 (germline): SGHAT, FQNNGV. Trimming cost V 3 bases and J 8 bases, with 4 bases left between them. This CDR3 spans 11 amino acids.